The 10 T cell receptor beta chains below were found in one sample sequenced in a study of primary melanoma T cells and metastatic recurrence. Clones were read by immunoSEQ multiplex PCR, and TCRdb kept only the in-frame ones, dropping some. Among 700 or so clones listed, more than 75% were seen once. Sequencing was carried out using melanoma tumor tissue. All receptors derive from a human donor with melanoma.

The chain uses TRBV5-1 and TRBJ2-3; 9 nucleotides line up with TRBD2. The germline V gene encodes CDR1 SGHRS and CDR2 YFSETQ. With 2 bases clipped from V and 2 bases from J, the junction kept 6 bases outside the gene matches. The CDR3 is 16 residues long. This CDR3 is CASSFSSGGYTDTQYF. The CDR3 bases are TGCGCCAGCAGCTTCTCCAGCGGGGGGTACACAGATACGCAGTATTTT.

CDR3 region: CASGGRPQGKTYGYTF. As DNA, the CDR3 is TGTGCTAGTGGTGGTCGTCCGCAGGGAAAGACCTATGGCTACACCTTC. The V call is TRBV12-5, the J call TRBJ1-2; maybe TRBD1 (5 bases). The CDR3 extends over 16 amino acids. Germline-derived CDR1 and CDR2 are LGHNT and FRNRAP. Trimming pared 5 bases from V and 4 bases from J, leaving 20 bases between.

This clone occurred once. The DNA for the CDR3 is TGTGCCAGCAGCCACGGGGACCCAACTTCACCCCTCCACTTT. Protein product: CASSHGDPTSPLHF. This chain joins TRBV11-3 and TRBJ1-6, with D possibly being TRBD1 (5 bases). The CDR3 runs 14 residues. Germline-derived CDR1 and CDR2 are SGHNT and YENEEA. With 5 bases removed from V and 9 bases from J, the gap between germline ends came to 14 bases.

V is TRBV6-1 and J is TRBJ2-7; D possibly corresponds to TRBD2 (6 bases). CDR3 size: 12 residues. Per germline, CDR1 MNHNS and CDR2 SASEGT. The germline V and J ends were trimmed by 0 bases and 12 bases, with 12 bases remaining between them. CDR3 sequence (DNA): TGTGCCAGCAGTGAAGCGCTTCGTAGCGGGTACTTC. Protein product: CASSEALRSGYF.

The genes are TRBV18 and TRBJ1-2, with 7 positions matching TRBD1. Germline CDR1 KGHSH, CDR2 LQKENI. CDR3 length: 17 residues. J was trimmed by 8 bases and V by 0 bases; bases with no gene match: 15. CDR3 nucleotides: TGTGCCAGCTCACCACCGATCGGACAGGACGTACCTACCGGCTACACCTTC. Translating it yields CASSPPIGQDVPTGYTF.

CDR3 amino acids: CATRARSTGELFF. The CDR3 region has the DNA TGTGCCACCAGAGCACGGAGCACCGGGGAGCTGTTTTTT. The chain uses TRBV6-8 and TRBJ2-2; D is uncertain. Germline V lookup: CDR1 MNHGY, CDR2 SAAAGT. V lost 10 bases and J 4 bases, leaving 13 bases between the germline ends. The CDR3 runs 13 residues.

The chain couples TRBV29-1 to TRBJ2-1; D tentatively reads TRBD1 or TRBD2 (5 bases each). V gave up 4 bases and J gave up 4 bases, with 17 bases separating them. Per germline, CDR1 SQVTM and CDR2 ANQGSEA. This CDR3 has 15 residues. The DNA of the CDR3 is TGCAGCGTTGGTGGGGGAACAAGGTTTTACAATGAGCAGTTCTTC. Encoded protein: CSVGGGTRFYNEQFF.

The rearrangement links TRBV7-1 to TRBJ1-1, with D perhaps TRBD1 (5 bases). TRBV7-1 is assigned to the ORF class and has an uncertain function. V lost 4 bases and J 12 bases, leaving 18 bases between the germline ends. The CDR3 has 13 residues. In DNA form, the CDR3 reads TGTGCCAGCAGCTTAGCGCGAGGGGCGGAGTCTTTCTTT. This encodes CASSLARGAESFF.

The chain joins TRBV1 to TRBJ2-3; TRBD2, as called in the table, went unchecked against the DNA. TRBV1 is a recognized pseudogene. The CDR3 consists of 13 residues. CDR3 nucleotide sequence: TGCACCAGCTCTAGCGGATACACAGATACGCAGTATTTT. This encodes CTSSSGYTDTQYF.

This clone came up a few times. V and J are TRBV6-8 and TRBJ1-5, with D maybe TRBD1 (5 bases). CDR1 is MNHGY and CDR2 is SAAAGT in the germline V gene. This CDR3 contains 14 residues. Deletions cut 5 bases from V and 7 bases from J, with 15 bases between. The CDR3 loop is CASSTTGDGQPQHF. The CDR3 DNA reads as TGTGCCAGCAGTACCACAGGCGATGGCCAGCCCCAGCATTTT.